This T cell receptor (beta chain) was found in a study of T cell clonality in common variable immunodeficiency. Whole-study findings and limits: Reportedly, TCR beta sequences from common variable immunodeficiency showed fewer deletions and N-nucleotide insertions.

In its sample, this clone was seen many times. The target antigen is unknown. The read ends 3 residues before the CDR3 terminus; that terminus is restored from the germline J gene. V was pared by 3 bases and J by 8 bases, with 8 bases of the junction left unmatched. From germline, CDR1 is WNHNN and CDR2 SYGVQD (reference sequence). The CDR3 contains 15 residues. Here immunoSEQ multiplex PCR was the method, and the copy in TCRdb shows in-frame clones only, minus some. The profile covers nearly 20,000 clones, none occurring a single time. The sequenced sample was peripheral blood mononuclear cells. The sequence came from a human donor with common variable immunodeficiency. The V and J genes are TRBV10-1 and TRBJ2-3; 10 nucleotides agree with TRBD1. The covered CDR3 bases are TGCGCCAGCAGTGAAGGGGGGACAGGGGACCGTACG. Its protein is CASSEGGTGDRT. The complete CDR3 protein is CASSEGGTGDRTQYF.